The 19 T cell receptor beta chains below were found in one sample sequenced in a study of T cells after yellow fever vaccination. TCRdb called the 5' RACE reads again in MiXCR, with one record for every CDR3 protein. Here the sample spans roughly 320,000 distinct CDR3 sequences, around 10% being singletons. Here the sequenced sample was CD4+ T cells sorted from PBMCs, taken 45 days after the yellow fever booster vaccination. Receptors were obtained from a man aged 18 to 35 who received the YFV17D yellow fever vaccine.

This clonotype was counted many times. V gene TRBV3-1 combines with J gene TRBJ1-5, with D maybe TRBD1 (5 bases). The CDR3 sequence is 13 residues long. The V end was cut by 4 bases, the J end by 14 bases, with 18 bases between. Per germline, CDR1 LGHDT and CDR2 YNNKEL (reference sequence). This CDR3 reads CASSPSVGREKHF. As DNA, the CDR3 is TGTGCCAGCAGCCCCTCGGTGGGACGAGAGAAGCATTTT.

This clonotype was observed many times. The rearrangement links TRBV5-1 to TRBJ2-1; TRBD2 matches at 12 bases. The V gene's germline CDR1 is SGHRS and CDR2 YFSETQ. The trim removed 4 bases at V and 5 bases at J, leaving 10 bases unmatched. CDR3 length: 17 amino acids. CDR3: CASSLRLAGDNDNEQFF. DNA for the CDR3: TGCGCCAGCAGCCTACGACTAGCGGGGGATAACGACAATGAGCAGTTCTTC. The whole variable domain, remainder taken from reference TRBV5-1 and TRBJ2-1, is KAGVTQTPRYLIKTRGQQVTLSCSPISGHRSVSWYQQTPGQGLQFLFEYFSETQRNKGNFPGRFSGRQFSNSRSEMNVSTLELGDSALYLCASSLRLAGDNDNEQFFGPGTRLTVL.

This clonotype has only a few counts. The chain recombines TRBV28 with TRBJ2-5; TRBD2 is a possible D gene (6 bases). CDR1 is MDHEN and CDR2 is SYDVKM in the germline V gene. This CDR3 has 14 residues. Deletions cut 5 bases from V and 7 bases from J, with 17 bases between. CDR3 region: CASSPSGTPGTQYF. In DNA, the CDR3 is TGTGCCAGCAGTCCCTCCGGGACTCCTGGGACCCAGTACTTC.

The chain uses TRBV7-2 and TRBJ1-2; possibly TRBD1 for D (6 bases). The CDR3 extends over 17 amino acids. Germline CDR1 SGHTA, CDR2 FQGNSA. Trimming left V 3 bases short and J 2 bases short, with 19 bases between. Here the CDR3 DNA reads TGTGCCAGCAGCTTCGAGGGGGGACCCTCCTTAAACTATGGCTACACCTTC. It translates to CASSFEGGPSLNYGYTF.

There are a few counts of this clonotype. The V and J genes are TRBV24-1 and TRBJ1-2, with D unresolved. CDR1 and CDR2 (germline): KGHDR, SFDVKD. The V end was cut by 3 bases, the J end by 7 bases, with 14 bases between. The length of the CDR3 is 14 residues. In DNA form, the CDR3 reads TGTGCCACCAGTGATCCTCCCGCGTCCCGTGGCTACACCTTC. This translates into CATSDPPASRGYTF.

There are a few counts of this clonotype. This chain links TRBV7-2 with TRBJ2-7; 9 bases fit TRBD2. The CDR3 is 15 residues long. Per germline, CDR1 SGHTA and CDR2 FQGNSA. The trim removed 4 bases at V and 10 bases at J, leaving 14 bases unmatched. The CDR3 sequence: CASSSGLAGNSYQYV. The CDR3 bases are TGTGCCAGCAGCTCGGGACTAGCTGGAAACTCGTATCAGTACGTC.

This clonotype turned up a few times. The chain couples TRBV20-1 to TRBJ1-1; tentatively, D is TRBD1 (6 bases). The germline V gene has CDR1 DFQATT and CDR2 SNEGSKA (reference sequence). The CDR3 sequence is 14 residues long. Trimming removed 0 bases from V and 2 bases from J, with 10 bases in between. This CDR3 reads CSARDGQYNTEAFF. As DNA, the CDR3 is TGCAGTGCTAGAGATGGACAGTACAACACTGAAGCTTTCTTT.

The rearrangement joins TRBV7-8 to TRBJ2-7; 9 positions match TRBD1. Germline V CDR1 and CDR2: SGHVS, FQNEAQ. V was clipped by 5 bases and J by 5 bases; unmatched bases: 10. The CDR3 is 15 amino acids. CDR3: CASSGPGQGSNEQYV. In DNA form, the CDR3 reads TGTGCCAGCAGCGGTCCGGGACAGGGTTCCAACGAGCAGTACGTC.

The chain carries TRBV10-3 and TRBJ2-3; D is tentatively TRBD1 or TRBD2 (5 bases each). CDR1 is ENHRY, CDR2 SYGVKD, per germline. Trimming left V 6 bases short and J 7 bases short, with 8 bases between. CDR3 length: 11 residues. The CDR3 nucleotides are TGTGCCATCAGCACGGGACATACGCAGTATTTT. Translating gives CAISTGHTQYF.

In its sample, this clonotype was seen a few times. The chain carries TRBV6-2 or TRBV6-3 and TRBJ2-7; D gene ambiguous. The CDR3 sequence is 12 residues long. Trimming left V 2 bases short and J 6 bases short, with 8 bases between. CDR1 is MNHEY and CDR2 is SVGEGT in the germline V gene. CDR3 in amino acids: CASSYRSGEQYF. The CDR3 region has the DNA TGTGCCAGCAGTTACAGGTCGGGCGAGCAGTACTTC.

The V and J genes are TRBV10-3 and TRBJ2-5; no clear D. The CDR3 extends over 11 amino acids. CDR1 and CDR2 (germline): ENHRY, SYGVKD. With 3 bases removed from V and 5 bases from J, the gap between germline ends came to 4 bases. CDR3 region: CAISDRETQYF. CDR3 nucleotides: TGTGCCATCAGTGATCGGGAGACCCAGTACTTC.

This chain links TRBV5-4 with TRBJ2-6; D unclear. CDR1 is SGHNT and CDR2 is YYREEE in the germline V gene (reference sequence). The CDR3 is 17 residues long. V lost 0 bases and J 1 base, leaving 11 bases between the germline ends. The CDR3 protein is CASSLGVISSGANVLTF. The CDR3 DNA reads TGTGCCAGCAGCTTGGGTGTTATCTCTTCTGGGGCCAACGTCCTGACTTTC. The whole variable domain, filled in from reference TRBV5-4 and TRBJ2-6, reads ETGVTQSPTHLIKTRGQQVTLRCSSQSGHNTVSWYQQALGQGPQFIFQYYREEENGRGNFPPRFSGLQFPNYSSELNVNALELDDSALYLCASSLGVISSGANVLTFGAGSRLTVL.

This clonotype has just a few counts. In DNA form, the CDR3 reads TGCGCCAGCAGCCTCTATCTTCCTAGCGGGGGGGCGGTGGCCCAGTACTTC. This codes for CASSLYLPSGGAVAQYF. V usage is TRBV4-3 and J usage is TRBJ2-5; TRBD2 agrees at 12 bases. The CDR3 consists of 17 residues. The germline gives CDR1 LGHNA, CDR2 YSLEER. V gave up 4 bases and J gave up 9 bases; unmatched junction bases: 15.

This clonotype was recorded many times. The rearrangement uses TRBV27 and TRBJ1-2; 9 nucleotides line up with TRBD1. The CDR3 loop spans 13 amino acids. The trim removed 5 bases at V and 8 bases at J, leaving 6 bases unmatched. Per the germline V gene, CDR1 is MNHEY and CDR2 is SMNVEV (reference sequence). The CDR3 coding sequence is TGTGCCAGCAGTCCGGGGACAGGGAACGGCTACACCTTC. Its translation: CASSPGTGNGYTF.

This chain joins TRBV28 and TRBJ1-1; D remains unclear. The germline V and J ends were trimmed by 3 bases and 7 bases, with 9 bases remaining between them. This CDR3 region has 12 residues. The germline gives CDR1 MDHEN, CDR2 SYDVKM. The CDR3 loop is CASSFRGYEAFF. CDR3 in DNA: TGTGCCAGCAGTTTTCGGGGTTATGAAGCTTTCTTT.

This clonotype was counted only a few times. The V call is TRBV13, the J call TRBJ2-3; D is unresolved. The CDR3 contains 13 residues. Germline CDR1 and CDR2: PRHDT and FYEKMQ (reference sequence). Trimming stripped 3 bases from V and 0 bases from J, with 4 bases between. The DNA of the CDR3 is TGTGCCAGCAGCTTCTCCAGCACAGATACGCAGTATTTT. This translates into CASSFSSTDTQYF. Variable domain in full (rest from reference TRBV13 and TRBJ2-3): AAGVIQSPRHLIKEKRETATLKCYPIPRHDTVYWYQQGPGQDPQFLISFYEKMQSDKGSIPDRFSAQQFSDYHSELNMSSLELGDSALYFCASSFSSTDTQYFGPGTRLTVL.

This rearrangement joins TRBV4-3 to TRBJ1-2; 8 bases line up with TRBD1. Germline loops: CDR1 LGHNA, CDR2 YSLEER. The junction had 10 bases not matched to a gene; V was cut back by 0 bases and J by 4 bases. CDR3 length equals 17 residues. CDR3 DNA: TGCGCCAGCAGCCAAGATCTCCATCCAGGGGGCGTCTATGGCTACACCTTC. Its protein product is CASSQDLHPGGVYGYTF.

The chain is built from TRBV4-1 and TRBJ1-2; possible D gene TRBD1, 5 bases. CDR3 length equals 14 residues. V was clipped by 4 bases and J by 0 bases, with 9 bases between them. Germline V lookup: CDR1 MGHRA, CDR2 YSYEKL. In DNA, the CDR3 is TGCGCCAGCAGCCGGGCGGGGGCTAACTATGGCTACACCTTC. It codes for CASSRAGANYGYTF.

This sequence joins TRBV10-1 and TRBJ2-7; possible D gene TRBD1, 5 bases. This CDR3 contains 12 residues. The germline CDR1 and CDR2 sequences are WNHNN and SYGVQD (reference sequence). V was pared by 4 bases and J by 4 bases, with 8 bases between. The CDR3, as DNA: TGCGCCAGCAGTGTCACAGGTTACGAGCAGTACGTC. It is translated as CASSVTGYEQYV.